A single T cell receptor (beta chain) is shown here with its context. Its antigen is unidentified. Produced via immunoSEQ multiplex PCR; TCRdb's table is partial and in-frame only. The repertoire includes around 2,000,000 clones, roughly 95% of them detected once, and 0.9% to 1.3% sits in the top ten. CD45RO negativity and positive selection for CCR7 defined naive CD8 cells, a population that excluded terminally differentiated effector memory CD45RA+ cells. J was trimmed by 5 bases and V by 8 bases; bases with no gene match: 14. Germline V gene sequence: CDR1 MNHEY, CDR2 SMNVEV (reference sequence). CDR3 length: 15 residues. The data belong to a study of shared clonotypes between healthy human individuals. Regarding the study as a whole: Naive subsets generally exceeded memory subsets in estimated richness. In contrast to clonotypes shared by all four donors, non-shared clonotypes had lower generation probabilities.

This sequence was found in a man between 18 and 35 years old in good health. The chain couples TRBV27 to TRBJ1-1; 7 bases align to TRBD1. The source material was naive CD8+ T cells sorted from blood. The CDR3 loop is CASSQEQGIATEAFF. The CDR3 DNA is TGTGCCAGCTCGCAGGAACAGGGGATCGCGACTGAAGCTTTCTTT.